Listed below are T cell receptor beta chains from one sample, sequenced in a study of cytomegalovirus exposure and HLA in healthy donors. Some clones are missing from TCRdb's copy, which holds only in-frame ones; the method was immunoSEQ multiplex PCR. In all, the sample yields fewer than 200,000 clones. Material for sequencing was PBMCs. The origin of the receptors is a woman aged 60-70 years in good health and CMV-seronegative. Each CDR3 is given with its conserved first and last residue. D genes are given only for firm matches.

J gene: TRBJ1-2
V gene: TRBV18
D gene: TRBD1
CDR3 protein: CASSPQNQGANYGYTF
CDR3 DNA: TGTGCCAGCTCACCACAAAACCAGGGGGCAAACTATGGCTACACCTTC

J gene: TRBJ2-3
V gene: TRBV11-2
D gene: TRBD1
CDR3 protein: CASSWDRGDTDTQYF
CDR3 DNA: TGTGCCAGCAGCTGGGACAGGGGGGACACAGATACGCAGTATTTT

J gene: TRBJ2-2
V gene: TRBV7-7
D gene: -
CDR3 protein: CASSTSNTGELFF
CDR3 DNA: TGTGCCAGCAGCACATCGAACACCGGGGAGCTGTTTTTT

J gene: TRBJ1-5
V gene: TRBV6-1
D gene: -
CDR3 protein: CASSEEYLYRSNQPQHF
CDR3 DNA: TGTGCCAGCAGTGAAGAGTATTTATACAGGAGCAATCAGCCCCAGCATTTT

J gene: TRBJ2-2
V gene: TRBV5-1
D gene: TRBD2
CDR3 protein: CASSLDIGLAGKLSGELFF
CDR3 DNA: TGCGCCAGCAGCTTGGATATCGGACTAGCGGGAAAATTGTCCGGGGAGCTGTTTTTT

J gene: TRBJ1-3
V gene: TRBV30
D gene: -
CDR3 protein: CAWRAGQSSGNTIYF
CDR3 DNA: TGTGCCTGGAGGGCCGGACAGTCTTCTGGAAACACCATATATTTT

J gene: TRBJ2-1
V gene: TRBV5-1
D gene: TRBD2
CDR3 protein: CASSYGLAGNEQFF
CDR3 DNA: TGCGCCAGCAGCTACGGACTAGCGGGCAATGAGCAGTTCTTC

J gene: TRBJ1-2
V gene: TRBV9
D gene: TRBD1
CDR3 protein: CASSVVTGNYGYTF
CDR3 DNA: TGTGCCAGCAGCGTAGTGACAGGGAACTATGGCTACACCTTC

J gene: TRBJ1-5
V gene: TRBV6-1
D gene: -
CDR3 protein: CASSESWEQPQHF
CDR3 DNA: TGTGCCAGCAGTGAATCATGGGAGCAGCCCCAGCATTTT

J gene: TRBJ2-3
V gene: TRBV20-1
D gene: TRBD2
CDR3 protein: CSVKSGDYSYF
CDR3 DNA: TGCAGTGTTAAGAGCGGGGATTATTCGTATTTT

J gene: TRBJ2-5
V gene: TRBV9
D gene: -
CDR3 protein: CASSVRGGYQETQYF
CDR3 DNA: TGTGCCAGCAGCGTGAGGGGGGGGTACCAAGAGACCCAGTACTTC

J gene: TRBJ2-7
V gene: TRBV27
D gene: -
CDR3 protein: CASSFVESRGPSYEQYF
CDR3 DNA: TGTGCCAGCAGTTTTGTTGAGAGCAGGGGTCCCTCCTACGAGCAGTACTTC

J gene: TRBJ2-7
V gene: TRBV5-1
D gene: -
CDR3 protein: CASSSIGGLATFSYEQYF
CDR3 DNA: TGCGCCAGCAGCTCGATTGGTGGGCTAGCCACATTCTCCTACGAGCAGTACTTC

J gene: TRBJ2-5
V gene: TRBV4-2
D gene: TRBD1
CDR3 protein: CASSQDVGTEEETQYF
CDR3 DNA: TGTGCCAGCAGCCAAGACGTAGGGACAGAAGAAGAGACCCAGTACTTC

J gene: TRBJ2-5
V gene: TRBV11-2
D gene: -
CDR3 protein: CASSPVKEGQETQYF
CDR3 DNA: TGTGCCAGCAGCCCCGTCAAAGAGGGCCAAGAGACCCAGTACTTC

J gene: TRBJ1-4
V gene: TRBV6-5
D gene: -
CDR3 protein: CASSSQGWATNEKLFF
CDR3 DNA: TGTGCCAGCAGTTCCCAGGGGTGGGCAACTAATGAAAAACTGTTTTTT

J gene: TRBJ2-5
V gene: TRBV2
D gene: TRBD1
CDR3 protein: CASTVDREETQYF
CDR3 DNA: TGTGCCAGCACTGTGGACAGGGAAGAGACCCAGTACTTC

J gene: TRBJ2-7
V gene: TRBV7-3
D gene: TRBD1
CDR3 protein: CASSPGQGVYEQYF
CDR3 DNA: TGTGCCAGCAGCCCGGGACAGGGGGTTTACGAGCAGTACTTC

J gene: TRBJ1-3
V gene: TRBV19
D gene: TRBD1
CDR3 protein: CATRDRVTISGNTIYF
CDR3 DNA: TGTGCCACCCGGGACAGGGTTACAATCTCTGGAAACACCATATATTTT

J gene: TRBJ1-2
V gene: TRBV6-5
D gene: -
CDR3 protein: CASSYSRGADYGYTF
CDR3 DNA: TGTGCCAGCAGTTACTCCAGGGGCGCCGACTATGGCTACACCTTC

J gene: TRBJ2-2
V gene: TRBV2
D gene: TRBD2
CDR3 protein: CASSLLAGGSGELFF
CDR3 DNA: TGTGCCAGCAGTCTCCTGGCGGGAGGGTCCGGGGAGCTGTTTTTT

J gene: TRBJ1-1
V gene: TRBV10-2
D gene: -
CDR3 protein: CASSAGGLAFF
CDR3 DNA: TGCGCCAGCAGTGCGGGGGGGCTTGCTTTCTTT

J gene: TRBJ2-3
V gene: TRBV5-8
D gene: -
CDR3 protein: CASSSTGPGTQYF
CDR3 DNA: TGTGCCAGCAGCTCCACAGGACCTGGTACGCAGTATTTT

J gene: TRBJ2-7
V gene: TRBV2
D gene: -
CDR3 protein: CASGPYEQYF
CDR3 DNA: TGTGCCAGCGGGCCCTACGAGCAGTACTTC

J gene: TRBJ2-2
V gene: TRBV4-1
D gene: -
CDR3 protein: CASSPQRPGELFF
CDR3 DNA: TGCGCCAGCAGCCCCCAGAGGCCCGGGGAGCTGTTTTTT

J gene: TRBJ2-5
V gene: TRBV19
D gene: -
CDR3 protein: CASSIGGRGETQYF
CDR3 DNA: TGTGCCAGTAGTATAGGGGGGCGCGGAGAGACCCAGTACTTC

J gene: TRBJ1-5
V gene: TRBV19
D gene: TRBD1
CDR3 protein: CASTETGMAQPQHF
CDR3 DNA: TGTGCCAGTACGGAGACAGGGATGGCTCAGCCCCAGCATTTT